Below, one T cell receptor beta chain is given with its context. This CDR3 spans 15 amino acids. V lost 3 bases to trimming and J lost 1 base, with 13 bases between them. Germline values: CDR1 SGHTS, CDR2 YDEGEE. Some clones are missing from TCRdb's copy, which holds only in-frame ones; the method was immunoSEQ multiplex PCR. In the table there are about 16,000 clones, 60% to 80% of which are singletons. This sample is drawn from a study of neoadjuvant anti-PD-1 for oral cavity cancer. The sequence was collected from a person between 40 and 85 years old with oral cavity squamous cell carcinoma. V usage is TRBV5-8 and J usage is TRBJ2-5; D gene unclear. The material sequenced was PBMCs, taken before nivolumab (anti-PD-1) treatment. In DNA form, the CDR3 reads TGTGCCAGCAGCTCCGGGCTGAGGATCCAAGAGACCCAGTACTTC. Translation: CASSSGLRIQETQYF.